This entry lists 3 T cell receptor beta chains sequenced from one sample in a study of T cells in localized non-small cell lung cancer. This table comes from immunoSEQ multiplex PCR, and its TCRdb copy is limited to in-frame clones, with some not included. Among roughly 34,000 clones listed, around 84% were seen once. The input for sequencing was peripheral blood, taken before any cancer treatment. Source of these receptors: a male donor older than 55 with stage III lung adenocarcinoma.

This chain joins TRBV5-1 and TRBJ1-1, with 8 bases identical to TRBD1. Germline values: CDR1 SGHRS, CDR2 YFSETQ. J lost 3 bases, V lost 7 bases, and 8 bases had no gene match. The CDR3 covers 14 residues. The DNA for the CDR3 is TGCGCCAGCTCGAACCAGGGGGCTTACACTGAAGCTTTCTTT. Protein sequence: CASSNQGAYTEAFF.

This clone was seen only once. The J gene is TRBJ2-1, the V gene TRBV5-1; no definite D call. Germline CDR1 SGHRS, CDR2 YFSETQ. The CDR3 has 17 amino acids. V gave up 3 bases and J gave up 0 bases, with 16 bases separating them. The CDR3, as DNA: TGCGCCAGCAGCTCCCGGCCAGGCAGGAGCTCCTACAATGAGCAGTTCTTC. It encodes CASSSRPGRSSYNEQFF.

The J gene is TRBJ1-3, the V gene TRBV19; no clear D. CDR3 length: 17 residues. The V end was cut by 1 base, the J end by 2 bases, with 15 bases between. Germline V gene sequence: CDR1 LNHDA, CDR2 SQIVND (reference sequence). Written as DNA, the CDR3 is TGTGCCAGTAGTATAGTTGGATCTCCCCCGACTGGAAACACCATATATTTT. Its translation: CASSIVGSPPTGNTIYF.